Sequencing of this TCR beta chain was carried out in a study of Ad26.COV2.S vaccination and SARS-CoV-2 variants. As for the study in general: As a participant in COV1001, the donor was in the Ad26.COV2.S trial arm. Donor got 5x10^10 or 1x10^11 viral particles of Ad26.COV2.S.

Clones were sequenced by immunoSEQ multiplex PCR, and TCRdb holds only the in-frame ones, with some missing. In the table there are roughly 390,000 clones, around nine tenths of which are singletons. CDR3 length: 15 amino acids. J gave up 2 bases and V 5 bases, and 8 bases lay outside the gene matches. Germline V gene data show CDR1 as SGHTA and CDR2 as FQGNSA. Treatment described: some 20 received Ad26.COV2.S at low or high dose, single or two shots; roughly five received placebo; per-sample allocation not given. Collection of the samples took place on day 63 after the first injection of vaccine or placebo. An adult donor aged 18-55 years was enrolled in Boston.

This chain links TRBV7-2 with TRBJ2-5, with 7 bases lining up with TRBD1. The sequencing used peripheral blood, collected in a trial of Ad26.COV2.S vaccine versus placebo. The receptor comes from a person aged 18 to 65 who received the Ad26.COV2.S COVID-19 vaccine or a placebo. The CDR3 loop reads CASSPQGTEQETQYF. CDR3 nucleotides: TGTGCCAGCAGCCCCCAGGGGACAGAGCAAGAGACCCAGTACTTC.